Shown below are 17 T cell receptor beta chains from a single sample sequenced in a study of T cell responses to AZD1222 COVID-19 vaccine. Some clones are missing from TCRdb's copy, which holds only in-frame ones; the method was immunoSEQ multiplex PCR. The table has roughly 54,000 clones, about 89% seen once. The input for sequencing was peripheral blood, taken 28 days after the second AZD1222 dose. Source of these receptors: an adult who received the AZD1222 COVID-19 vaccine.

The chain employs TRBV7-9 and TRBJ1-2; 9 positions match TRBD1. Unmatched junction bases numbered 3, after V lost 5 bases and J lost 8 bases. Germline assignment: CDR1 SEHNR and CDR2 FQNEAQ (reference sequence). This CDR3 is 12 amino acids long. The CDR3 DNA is TGTGCCAGCAGCCGACAGGGGGAGGGCTACACCTTC. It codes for CASSRQGEGYTF.

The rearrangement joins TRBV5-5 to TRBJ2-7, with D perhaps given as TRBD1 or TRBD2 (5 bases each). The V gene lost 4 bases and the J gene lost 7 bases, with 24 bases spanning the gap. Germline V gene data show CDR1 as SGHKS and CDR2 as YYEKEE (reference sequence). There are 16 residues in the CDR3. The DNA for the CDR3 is TGTGCCAGCAGCCGAGGGGATGTCAGGGCGACGGGGGAGCAGTACTTC. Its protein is CASSRGDVRATGEQYF.

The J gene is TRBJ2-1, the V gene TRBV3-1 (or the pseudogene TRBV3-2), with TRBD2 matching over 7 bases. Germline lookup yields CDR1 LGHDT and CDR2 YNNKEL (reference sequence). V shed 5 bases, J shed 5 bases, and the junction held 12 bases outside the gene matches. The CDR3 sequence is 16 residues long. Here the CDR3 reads CASSFPSGGKDNEQFF. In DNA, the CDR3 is TGTGCCAGCAGCTTCCCTAGCGGAGGGAAGGACAATGAGCAGTTCTTC.

The CDR3 sequence: CASSLPGKPYGYTF. The CDR3 DNA is TGTGCCAGCAGTCTACCGGGGAAGCCCTATGGCTACACCTTC. The chain links TRBV6-2 or TRBV6-3 to TRBJ1-2; D is unresolved. The CDR3 consists of 14 residues. The V end lost 5 bases, the J end lost 4 bases, and 14 bases lay between the germline ends. The germline CDR1 and CDR2 sequences are MNHEY and SVGEGT.

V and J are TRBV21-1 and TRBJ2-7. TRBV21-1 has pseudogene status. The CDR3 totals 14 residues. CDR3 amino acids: CASSNLTVSYEQYF. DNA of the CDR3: TGTGCCAGCAGCAACCTGACGGTCTCCTACGAGCAGTACTTC.

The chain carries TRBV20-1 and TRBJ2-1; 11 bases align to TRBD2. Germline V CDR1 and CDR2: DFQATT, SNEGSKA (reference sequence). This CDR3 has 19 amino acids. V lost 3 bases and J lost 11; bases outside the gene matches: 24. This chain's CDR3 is CSASIEFRSGLAGGPQQFF. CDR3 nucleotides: TGCAGTGCTAGTATCGAGTTTCGATCCGGGCTAGCGGGAGGACCTCAGCAGTTCTTC.

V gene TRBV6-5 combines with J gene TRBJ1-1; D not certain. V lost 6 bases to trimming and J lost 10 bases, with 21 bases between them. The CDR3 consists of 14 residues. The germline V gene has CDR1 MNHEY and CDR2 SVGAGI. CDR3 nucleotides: TGTGCCAGCAGGCGTGAGGGTCTCGCCGAAGGAGCTTTCTTT. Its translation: CASRREGLAEGAFF.

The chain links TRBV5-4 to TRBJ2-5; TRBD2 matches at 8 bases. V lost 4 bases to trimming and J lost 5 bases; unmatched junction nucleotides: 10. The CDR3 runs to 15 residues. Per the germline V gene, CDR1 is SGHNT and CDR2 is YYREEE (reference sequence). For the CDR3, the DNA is TGTGCCAGCAGCCCTCGGGGGGGTGGAGTGGAGACCCAGTACTTC. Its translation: CASSPRGGGVETQYF.

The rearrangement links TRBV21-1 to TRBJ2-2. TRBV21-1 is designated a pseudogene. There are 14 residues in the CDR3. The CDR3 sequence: CASSSSGPQQLLFF. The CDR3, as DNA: TGTGCCAGCAGCTCGTCGGGGCCCCAGCAGTTGCTGTTTTTT.

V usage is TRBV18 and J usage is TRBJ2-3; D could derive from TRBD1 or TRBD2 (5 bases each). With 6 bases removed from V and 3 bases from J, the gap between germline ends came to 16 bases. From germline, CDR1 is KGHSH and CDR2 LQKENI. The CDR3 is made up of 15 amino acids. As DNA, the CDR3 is TGTGCCAGCTCGACAAGGGGAGACGAGACAGATACGCAGTATTTT. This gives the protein CASSTRGDETDTQYF.

CDR3 DNA sequence: TGTGCCAGCAGCCCGCGGGTGGGTGAGCAGTTCTTC. It specifies CASSPRVGEQFF. The chain couples TRBV3-1 (or the pseudogene TRBV3-2) to TRBJ2-1; D may be TRBD2 (5 bases). Trimming took 4 bases from V and 9 from J, leaving 10 bases between them. CDR1 LGHDT and CDR2 YNNKEL come from the germline V gene (reference sequence). CDR3 length equals 12 residues.

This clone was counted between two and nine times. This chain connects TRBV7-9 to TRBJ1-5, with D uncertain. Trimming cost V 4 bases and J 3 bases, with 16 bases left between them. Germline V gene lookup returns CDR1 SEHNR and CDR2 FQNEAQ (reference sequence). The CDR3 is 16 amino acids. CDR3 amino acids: CASSSGRATHNQPQHF. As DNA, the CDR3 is TGTGCCAGCAGCTCAGGCCGGGCGACACACAATCAGCCCCAGCATTTT.

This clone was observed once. CDR3 nucleotide sequence: TGCGCCAGCAGTTCGTCTTGGGGGGAAACCCAGTACTTC. This codes for CASSSSWGETQYF. The chain links TRBV5-1 to TRBJ2-5; TRBD2 is a possible D gene (6 bases). CDR3 length: 13 amino acids. The germline V and J ends were trimmed by 5 bases and 8 bases, with 16 bases remaining between them. Germline V gene lookup returns CDR1 SGHRS and CDR2 YFSETQ.

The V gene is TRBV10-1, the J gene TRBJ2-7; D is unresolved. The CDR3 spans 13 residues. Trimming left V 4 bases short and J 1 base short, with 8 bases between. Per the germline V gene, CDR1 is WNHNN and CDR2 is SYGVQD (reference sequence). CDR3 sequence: CASSASVSYEQYF. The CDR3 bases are TGCGCCAGCAGTGCCTCCGTTTCCTACGAGCAGTACTTC.

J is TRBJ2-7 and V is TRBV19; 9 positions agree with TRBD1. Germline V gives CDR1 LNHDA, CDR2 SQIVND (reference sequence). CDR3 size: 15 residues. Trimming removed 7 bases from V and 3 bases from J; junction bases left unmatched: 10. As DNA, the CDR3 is TGTGCCAGTACCCAGGCGGGACAGGGAAGCTACGAGCAGTACTTC. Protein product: CASTQAGQGSYEQYF.

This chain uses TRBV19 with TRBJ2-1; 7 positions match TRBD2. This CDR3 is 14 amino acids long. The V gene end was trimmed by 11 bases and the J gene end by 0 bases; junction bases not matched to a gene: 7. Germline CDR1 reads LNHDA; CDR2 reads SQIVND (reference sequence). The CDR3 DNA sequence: TGTGCCTCGAAGCGCGGGAGCTCCTACAATGAGCAGTTCTTC. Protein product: CASKRGSSYNEQFF.

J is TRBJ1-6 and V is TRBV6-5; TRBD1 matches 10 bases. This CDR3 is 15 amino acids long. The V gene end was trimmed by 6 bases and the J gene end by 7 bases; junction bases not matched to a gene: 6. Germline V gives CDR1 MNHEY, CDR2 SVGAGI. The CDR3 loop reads CASRVDRGRNSPLHF. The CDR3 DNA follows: TGTGCCAGCAGAGTAGACAGGGGGCGGAATTCACCCCTCCACTTT.